A selection of T cell receptor beta chains follows, all from one sample in a study of blood T cell repertoires in COVID-19. Some clones are missing from TCRdb's copy, which holds only in-frame ones; the method was immunoSEQ multiplex PCR. The sample carries a few hundred thousand clones, about nine tenths recorded once. The sequenced sample was PBMCs or T cells enriched from blood (not recorded which). The receptors originated from a woman aged 40 to 50 with acute COVID-19. CDR3s include the opening cysteine and the closing phenylalanine or tryptophan. Fields, in order: D gene, J gene, clone size, V gene, CDR3 protein, CDR3 DNA. A D gene is named only where the DNA matches it firmly. Clone size is stated in some rows and not others, as once, few, many or a class when expanded.

d_call: TRBD2
j_call: TRBJ2-1
clone_size: -
v_call: TRBV15
cdr3_aa: CATSRVPQGGIF
cdr3_nt: TGTGCCACCAGCAGAGTCCCCCAGGGAGGGATCTTC

d_call: TRBD1
j_call: TRBJ1-1
clone_size: -
v_call: TRBV19
cdr3_aa: CASSWSGQGATEAFF
cdr3_nt: TGTGCCAGTAGTTGGTCGGGACAGGGAGCCACTGAAGCTTTCTTT

d_call: -
j_call: TRBJ2-3
clone_size: -
v_call: TRBV2
cdr3_aa: CASTRLVTDTQYF
cdr3_nt: TGTGCCAGTACTCGACTGGTGACAGATACGCAGTATTTT

d_call: TRBD1
j_call: TRBJ1-1
clone_size: -
v_call: TRBV4-3
cdr3_aa: CASSQLRTGPAGTEAFF
cdr3_nt: TGCGCCAGCAGCCAACTTAGGACAGGGCCTGCTGGCACTGAAGCTTTCTTT

d_call: TRBD1
j_call: TRBJ1-5
clone_size: -
v_call: TRBV7-8
cdr3_aa: CASSLRQGAGQPQHF
cdr3_nt: TGTGCCAGCAGCTTAAGGCAGGGGGCAGGTCAGCCCCAGCATTTT

d_call: TRBD1
j_call: TRBJ2-2
clone_size: -
v_call: TRBV7-6
cdr3_aa: CASSPRQGVNTGELFF
cdr3_nt: TGTGCCAGCAGCCCCCGGCAGGGGGTTAACACCGGGGAGCTGTTTTTT

d_call: TRBD1
j_call: TRBJ2-2
clone_size: -
v_call: TRBV15
cdr3_aa: CATSRDLGQGAFTGELFF
cdr3_nt: TGTGCCACCAGCAGAGATCTCGGGCAGGGGGCTTTCACCGGGGAGCTGTTTTTT

d_call: TRBD1
j_call: TRBJ2-2
clone_size: -
v_call: TRBV18
cdr3_aa: CASPTGTGGTGELFF
cdr3_nt: TGTGCCAGCCCAACCGGGACAGGGGGCACCGGGGAGCTGTTTTTT

d_call: -
j_call: TRBJ1-1
clone_size: -
v_call: TRBV29-1
cdr3_aa: CSAKGQMNTEAFF
cdr3_nt: TGCAGCGCGAAGGGACAAATGAACACTGAAGCTTTCTTT

d_call: -
j_call: TRBJ1-4
clone_size: -
v_call: TRBV19
cdr3_aa: CASSTVLGPNEKLFF
cdr3_nt: TGTGCCAGTAGTACCGTCCTGGGGCCTAATGAAAAACTGTTTTTT

d_call: -
j_call: TRBJ1-4
clone_size: once
v_call: TRBV18
cdr3_aa: CASSRELRGGSNEKLFF
cdr3_nt: TGTGCCAGCTCACGCGAACTCCGGGGGGGTTCTAATGAAAAACTGTTTTTT

d_call: TRBD2
j_call: TRBJ2-3
clone_size: -
v_call: TRBV29-1
cdr3_aa: CSVYVKLAGPVRDTQYF
cdr3_nt: TGCAGCGTTTACGTCAAACTAGCGGGACCCGTTCGGGATACGCAGTATTTT

d_call: TRBD1
j_call: TRBJ1-2
clone_size: -
v_call: TRBV6-5
cdr3_aa: CASSYFSGQASGYTF
cdr3_nt: TGTGCCAGCAGTTACTTCTCGGGACAGGCTTCTGGCTACACCTTC

d_call: TRBD2
j_call: TRBJ2-1
clone_size: -
v_call: TRBV3-1/TRBV3-2
cdr3_aa: CASSPETSGGTQFF
cdr3_nt: TGTGCCAGCAGCCCGGAAACTAGCGGGGGGACGCAGTTCTTC

d_call: TRBD2
j_call: TRBJ2-1
clone_size: -
v_call: TRBV5-1
cdr3_aa: CASSVTSGRGGEQFF
cdr3_nt: TGCGCCAGCAGCGTAACTAGCGGGAGGGGTGGTGAGCAGTTCTTC

d_call: -
j_call: TRBJ2-2
clone_size: once
v_call: TRBV7-2
cdr3_aa: CASSLKHGELFF
cdr3_nt: TGTGCCAGCAGCTTAAAGCACGGGGAGCTGTTTTTT

d_call: TRBD1
j_call: TRBJ1-2
clone_size: -
v_call: TRBV18
cdr3_aa: CASSPPGTVHGYTF
cdr3_nt: TGTGCCAGCTCACCACCCGGGACAGTCCATGGCTACACCTTC

d_call: TRBD2
j_call: TRBJ2-5
clone_size: once
v_call: TRBV29-1
cdr3_aa: CSVVPSGRAKETQYF
cdr3_nt: TGCAGCGTTGTCCCTAGCGGGAGGGCCAAGGAGACCCAGTACTTC

d_call: -
j_call: TRBJ1-5
clone_size: few
v_call: TRBV3-1/TRBV3-2
cdr3_aa: CASSQVQGNQPQHF
cdr3_nt: TGTGCCAGCAGCCAAGTACAGGGCAATCAGCCCCAGCATTTT

d_call: TRBD1
j_call: TRBJ1-6
clone_size: -
v_call: TRBV28
cdr3_aa: CASSKGGAPSPLHF
cdr3_nt: TGTGCCAGCAGCAAAGGGGGCGCGCCCTCCCCCCTCCACTTT

d_call: TRBD1
j_call: TRBJ1-1
clone_size: -
v_call: TRBV18
cdr3_aa: CASSVDRGNTEAFF
cdr3_nt: TGTGCCAGCTCAGTCGACAGGGGGAACACTGAAGCTTTCTTT

d_call: -
j_call: TRBJ1-5
clone_size: -
v_call: TRBV24-1
cdr3_aa: CATSDRLDTSNQPQHF
cdr3_nt: TGTGCCACCAGTGATCGACTGGACACTAGCAATCAGCCCCAGCATTTT

d_call: -
j_call: TRBJ1-2
clone_size: -
v_call: TRBV19
cdr3_aa: CASSGPDRGSGYTF
cdr3_nt: TGTGCCAGTAGCGGCCCGGATAGGGGTTCTGGCTACACCTTC

d_call: -
j_call: TRBJ2-3
clone_size: -
v_call: TRBV2
cdr3_aa: CANQQGFPTDTQYF
cdr3_nt: TGTGCCAACCAACAGGGTTTTCCCACAGATACGCAGTATTTT

d_call: TRBD1
j_call: TRBJ1-2
clone_size: -
v_call: TRBV7-9
cdr3_aa: CASSLIGGGYTF
cdr3_nt: TGTGCCAGCAGCTTAATAGGGGGCGGCTACACCTTC

d_call: -
j_call: TRBJ1-1
clone_size: -
v_call: TRBV7-9
cdr3_aa: CASSFARTENTEAFF
cdr3_nt: TGTGCCAGCAGCTTCGCCCGGACAGAGAACACTGAAGCTTTCTTT

d_call: -
j_call: TRBJ1-6
clone_size: -
v_call: TRBV15
cdr3_aa: CATSRDYGGGNSPLHF
cdr3_nt: TGTGCCACCAGCAGAGATTATGGTGGGGGGAATTCACCCCTCCACTTT

d_call: -
j_call: TRBJ1-5
clone_size: -
v_call: TRBV7-9
cdr3_aa: CASSPQGKDQPQHF
cdr3_nt: TGTGCCAGCAGCCCACAGGGAAAGGATCAGCCCCAGCATTTT

d_call: -
j_call: TRBJ2-7
clone_size: -
v_call: TRBV4-1
cdr3_aa: CASSEGLIEYEQYF
cdr3_nt: TGCGCCAGCAGCGAGGGACTTATCGAGTACGAGCAGTACTTC

d_call: -
j_call: TRBJ2-5
clone_size: -
v_call: TRBV27
cdr3_aa: CASSSGTQVRVATQYF
cdr3_nt: TGTGCCAGCAGTTCCGGGACACAGGTTCGAGTGGCGACCCAGTACTTC

d_call: TRBD2
j_call: TRBJ2-7
clone_size: -
v_call: TRBV5-1
cdr3_aa: CASSFITSGRWYEQYF
cdr3_nt: TGCGCCAGCAGCTTTATTACTAGCGGGAGGTGGTACGAGCAGTACTTC

d_call: -
j_call: TRBJ1-2
clone_size: -
v_call: TRBV19
cdr3_aa: CASSIEIGGTYGYTF
cdr3_nt: TGTGCCAGTAGTATAGAAATCGGGGGGACCTATGGCTACACCTTC

d_call: -
j_call: TRBJ1-5
clone_size: few
v_call: TRBV15
cdr3_aa: CATSRAGSRSNQPQHF
cdr3_nt: TGTGCCACCAGCAGAGCGGGGTCACGAAGCAATCAGCCCCAGCATTTT

d_call: -
j_call: TRBJ1-2
clone_size: -
v_call: TRBV24-1
cdr3_aa: CATSEPTGNYGYTF
cdr3_nt: TGTGCCACCAGTGAGCCTACCGGGAACTATGGCTACACCTTC

d_call: -
j_call: TRBJ1-5
clone_size: -
v_call: TRBV10-3
cdr3_aa: CAISDKQANNQPQHF
cdr3_nt: TGTGCCATCAGTGACAAACAGGCCAACAATCAGCCCCAGCATTTT

d_call: -
j_call: TRBJ1-1
clone_size: -
v_call: TRBV4-1
cdr3_aa: CASSETGKFTEAFF
cdr3_nt: TGCGCCAGCAGCGAAACAGGGAAGTTCACTGAAGCTTTCTTT

d_call: -
j_call: TRBJ1-3
clone_size: -
v_call: TRBV5-1
cdr3_aa: CASSLDGGWGNTIYF
cdr3_nt: TGCGCCAGCAGCTTGGACGGGGGATGGGGAAACACCATATATTTT

d_call: -
j_call: TRBJ1-1
clone_size: -
v_call: TRBV7-2
cdr3_aa: CASSLQGSYTEAFF
cdr3_nt: TGTGCCAGCAGCCTACAGGGTAGTTACACTGAAGCTTTCTTT